The 14 T cell receptor beta chains below were found in one sample sequenced in a study of OX40 agonist ivuxolimab in advanced cancers. The table came from immunoSEQ multiplex PCR; TCRdb's copy has only in-frame clones and leaves some out. The table lists tens of thousands of clones, 80% to 90% of them singletons, with 11% to 15% in the top ten. Sequenced here: CD4+ or CD8+ T cells sorted from blood, sampled in a trial of the OX40 agonist ivuxolimab. These receptors came from an adult with an advanced solid tumor such as melanoma, head and neck, liver or kidney cancer.

The rearrangement links TRBV5-4 to TRBJ1-6; D is uncertain. Trimming cost V 4 bases and J 7 bases, with 12 bases left between them. In germline, CDR1 is SGHNT, CDR2 YYREEE (reference sequence). This CDR3 spans 14 amino acids. CDR3 DNA: TGTGCCAGCAGCACGGTAGGACGAAATTCACCCCTCCACTTT. Translated, it gives CASSTVGRNSPLHF.

The chain uses TRBV4-1 and TRBJ2-7; perhaps TRBD1 as D (6 bases). CDR1 and CDR2 (germline): MGHRA, YSYEKL. The V end was cut by 1 base, the J end by 2 bases, with 9 bases between. CDR3 size: 14 residues. The CDR3 spells CASSQGTVPYEQYF. CDR3 DNA: TGCGCCAGCAGCCAAGGGACAGTCCCCTACGAGCAGTACTTC.

Only one count was recorded for this clone. The chain joins TRBV19 to TRBJ2-3; 7 bases match TRBD1. The germline gives CDR1 LNHDA, CDR2 SQIVND (reference sequence). V trimming: 5 bases; J trimming: 4 bases; junction bases outside the gene matches: 6. This CDR3 region has 14 residues. The CDR3 DNA follows: TGTGCCAGTAGTCCGACAGGGATAGCAGATACGCAGTATTTT. Translation: CASSPTGIADTQYF.

Here the CDR3 DNA reads TGTGCCAGTAGTAGTAGCATGGAGGGTAATCAGCCCCAGCATTTT. Translated: CASSSSMEGNQPQHF. The rearrangement joins TRBV19 to TRBJ1-5, with D unresolved. The CDR3 has 15 residues. Trimming took 4 bases from V and 4 from J, leaving 14 bases between them. From germline, CDR1 is LNHDA and CDR2 SQIVND (reference sequence).

The chain couples TRBV9 to TRBJ2-3, with D tentatively TRBD1 (5 bases). With 0 bases removed from V and 0 bases from J, the gap between germline ends came to 8 bases. Germline CDR1 and CDR2: SGDLS and YYNGEE. CDR3 length: 15 residues. In nucleotides, the CDR3 is TGTGCCAGCAGCGTAGGACAGTCTAGCACAGATACGCAGTATTTT. Translation gives CASSVGQSSTDTQYF.

V gene TRBV6-5 combines with J gene TRBJ2-5; D is unclear. The germline V and J ends were trimmed by 5 bases and 1 base, with 8 bases remaining between them. The germline V gene has CDR1 MNHEY and CDR2 SVGAGI. The CDR3 is 13 amino acids. Here the CDR3 reads CASSQSFQETQYF. The CDR3 bases are TGTGCCAGCAGTCAGTCGTTCCAAGAGACCCAGTACTTC.

V gene TRBV7-8 combines with J gene TRBJ1-1; maybe TRBD1 (6 bases). Germline V gene sequence: CDR1 SGHVS, CDR2 FQNEAQ. The V gene lost 4 bases and the J gene lost 3 bases, with 15 bases spanning the gap. The CDR3 is 15 amino acids. The CDR3 nucleotides read TGTGCCAGCAGCTCCTACAGGGTGGAGGACACTGAAGCTTTCTTT. This gives the protein CASSSYRVEDTEAFF.

The chain combines TRBV10-3 with TRBJ2-7, with 9 bases aligning to TRBD2. The CDR3 has 14 amino acids. V dropped 7 bases and J dropped 4; count of bases not matched to a gene: 8. Per germline, CDR1 ENHRY and CDR2 SYGVKD. This CDR3 reads CAIKSGGKSYEQYF. CDR3 DNA sequence: TGTGCCATCAAGAGCGGGGGGAAGTCGTACGAGCAGTACTTC.

The chain employs TRBV11-2 and TRBJ2-3, with a tentative D call TRBD2 (5 bases). Germline CDR1 is SGHAT and CDR2 is FQNNGV. The CDR3 length is 13 residues. The V end lost 7 bases, the J end lost 5 bases, and 13 bases lay between the germline ends. In DNA, the CDR3 is TGTGCCAGCAATTCGGGGTGGGTAGATACGCAGTATTTT. Its translation is CASNSGWVDTQYF.

The gene calls are TRBV21-1 and TRBJ2-5; TRBD2, the table's D call, was not compared with the DNA. TRBV21-1 is shown as a pseudogene. The CDR3 runs to 13 residues. CDR3 sequence (DNA): TGTGCCAGCAGCAGCAGGCTAGCGGGGTGGAAGTACTTC. Translation: CASSSRLAGWKYF.

For this clone: This specimen includes other DNA sequences encoding the same CDR3. The genes are TRBV4-1 and TRBJ1-1; TRBD1 matches 9 bases. Germline V lookup: CDR1 MGHRA, CDR2 YSYEKL. Losses at the gene ends were 3 bases for V and 2 bases for J; bases not matched to a gene: 1. There are 14 residues in the CDR3. CDR3 amino acids: CASSQGQGNTEAFF. CDR3 DNA sequence: TGCGCCAGCAGCCAGGGACAGGGCAACACTGAAGCTTTCTTT.

This clone was detected only once. The chain employs TRBV6-5 and TRBJ1-1, with D uncertain. CDR1 is MNHEY and CDR2 is SVGAGI in the germline V gene. This CDR3 is built from 13 residues. The V end was cut by 2 bases, the J end by 1 base, with 5 bases between. The CDR3 is CASSYVENTEAFF. The CDR3 DNA is TGTGCCAGCAGTTACGTGGAGAACACTGAAGCTTTCTTT.

This clone was seen just once. This chain links TRBV4-1 with TRBJ2-3; D is perhaps TRBD1 or TRBD2 (5 bases each). This CDR3 has 15 amino acids. The V end lost 1 base, the J end lost 3 bases, and 11 bases lay between the germline ends. Per germline, CDR1 MGHRA and CDR2 YSYEKL. The CDR3, as DNA: TGCGCCAGCAGCCAAGGTGGGGGAGATACAGATACGCAGTATTTT. Protein product: CASSQGGGDTDTQYF.

The chain recombines TRBV27 with TRBJ2-7; 8 nucleotides line up with TRBD1. CDR3 length equals 17 residues. Germline loops: CDR1 MNHEY, CDR2 SMNVEV (reference sequence). Trimming cost V 1 base and J 7 bases; bases outside gene matches: 15. CDR3 sequence (DNA): TGTGCCAGCAGTTTATTAGGTGGCGGACAGGGACCGGGTGAGCAGTACTTC. It specifies CASSLLGGGQGPGEQYF.